This T cell receptor beta chain was identified in a study of CXCR3-negative and CXCR3-positive naive CD8 T cells. Note on this clonotype: Its specificity is unknown.

Via 5' RACE with UMI labels, TRB cDNA libraries were prepared. TCRdb re-analyzed the 5' RACE reads; it lists each CDR3 protein once, without DNA. The sample table includes about 120,000 distinct CDR3 sequences. Germline V lookup: CDR1 MNHNS, CDR2 SASEGT. This CDR3 has 16 residues. Study-level results: CXCR3-positive naive cells carried more hydrophobic TRB CDR3s than CXCR3-negative ones.

The sequence was obtained from a human donor in good health. Some clones in this sample may be carry-over from other donors' samples. The sequencing input was naive CXCR3+ CD8+ T cells from blood. Subset indicated: CD45RO-CCR7+CD27+CD95- naive CD8+ T cells expressing CXCR3 (TNR3+). V usage is TRBV6-1 and J usage is TRBJ2-4. CDR3 region: CASSEHGPTAKNIQYF.